The entry that follows covers one TCR beta chain sequence. Sequencing was performed with immunoSEQ multiplex PCR; in TCRdb, only in-frame clones are kept and a portion is missing. The table has roughly 150,000 clones, 89% seen once. These data are taken from a study of cytomegalovirus exposure and HLA in healthy donors. Germline-derived CDR1 and CDR2 are SQVTM and ANQGSEA. V gave up 5 bases and J gave up 8 bases, with 10 bases separating them. The CDR3 extends over 11 amino acids. The sequence derives from a woman between 18 and 29 years old in good health and CMV-seropositive. This chain uses TRBV29-1 with TRBJ2-1, with D maybe TRBD1 (6 bases). The sequencing input was PBMCs. This CDR3 reads CSVFTGHEQFF. For the CDR3, the DNA is TGCAGCGTTTTTACAGGGCATGAGCAGTTCTTC.